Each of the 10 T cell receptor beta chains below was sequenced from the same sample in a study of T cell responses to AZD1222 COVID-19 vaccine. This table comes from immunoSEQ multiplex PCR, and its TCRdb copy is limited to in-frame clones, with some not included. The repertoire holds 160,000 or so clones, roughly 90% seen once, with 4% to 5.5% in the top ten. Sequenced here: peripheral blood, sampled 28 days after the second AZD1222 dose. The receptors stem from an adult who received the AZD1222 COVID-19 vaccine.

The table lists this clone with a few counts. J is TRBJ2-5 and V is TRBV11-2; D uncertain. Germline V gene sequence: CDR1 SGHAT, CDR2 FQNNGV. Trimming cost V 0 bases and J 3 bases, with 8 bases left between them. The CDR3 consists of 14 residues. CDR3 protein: CASSLDPWEETQYF. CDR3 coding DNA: TGTGCCAGCAGCTTAGATCCGTGGGAAGAGACCCAGTACTTC.

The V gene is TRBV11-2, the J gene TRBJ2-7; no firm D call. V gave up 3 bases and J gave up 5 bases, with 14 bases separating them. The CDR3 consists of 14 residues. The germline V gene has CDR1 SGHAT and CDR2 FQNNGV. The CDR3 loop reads CASSFPTATHEQYF. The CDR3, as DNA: TGTGCCAGCAGCTTCCCCACCGCTACCCACGAGCAGTACTTC.

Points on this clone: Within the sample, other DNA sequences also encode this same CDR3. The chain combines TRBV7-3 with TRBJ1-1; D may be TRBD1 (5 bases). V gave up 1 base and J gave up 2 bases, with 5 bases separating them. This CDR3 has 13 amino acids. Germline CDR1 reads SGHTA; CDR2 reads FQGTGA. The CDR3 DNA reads TGTGCCAGCAGCTTAAGGGGCAACACTGAAGCTTTCTTT. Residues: CASSLRGNTEAFF.

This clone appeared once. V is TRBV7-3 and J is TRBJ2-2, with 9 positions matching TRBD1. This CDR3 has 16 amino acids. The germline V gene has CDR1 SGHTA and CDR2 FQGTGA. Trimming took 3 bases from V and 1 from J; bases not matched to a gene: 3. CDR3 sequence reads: CASSLGGQGNTGELFF. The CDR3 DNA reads TGTGCCAGCAGCTTGGGGGGACAGGGGAACACCGGGGAGCTGTTTTTT. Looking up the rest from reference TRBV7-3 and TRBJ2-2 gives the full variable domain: GAGVSQTPSNKVTEKGKYVELRCDPISGHTALYWYRQSLGQGPEFLIYFQGTGAADDSGLPNDRFFAVRPEGSVSTLKIQRTERGDSAVYLCASSLGGQGNTGELFFGEGSRLTVL.

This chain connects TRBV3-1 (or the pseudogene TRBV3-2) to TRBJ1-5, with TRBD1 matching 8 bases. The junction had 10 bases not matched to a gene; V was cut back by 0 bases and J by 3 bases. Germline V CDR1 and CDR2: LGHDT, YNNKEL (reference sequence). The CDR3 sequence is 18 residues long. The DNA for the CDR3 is TGTGCCAGCAGCCAAGATATTCCCGGCAGGGGGCTCAATCAGCCCCAGCATTTT. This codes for CASSQDIPGRGLNQPQHF.

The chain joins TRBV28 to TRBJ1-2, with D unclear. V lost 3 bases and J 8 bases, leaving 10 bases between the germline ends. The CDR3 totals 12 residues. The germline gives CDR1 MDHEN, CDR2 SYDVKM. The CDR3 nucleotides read TGTGCCAGCAGTTTGGCCCTCTTGGGCTACACCTTC. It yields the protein CASSLALLGYTF.

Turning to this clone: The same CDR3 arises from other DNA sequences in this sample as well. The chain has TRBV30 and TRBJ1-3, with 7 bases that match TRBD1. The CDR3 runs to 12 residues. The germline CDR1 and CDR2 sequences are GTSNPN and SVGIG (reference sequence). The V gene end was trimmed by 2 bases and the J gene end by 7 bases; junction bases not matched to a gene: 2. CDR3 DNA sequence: TGTGCCTGGAGTTTCAGGGGGAACACCATATATTTT. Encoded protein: CAWSFRGNTIYF.

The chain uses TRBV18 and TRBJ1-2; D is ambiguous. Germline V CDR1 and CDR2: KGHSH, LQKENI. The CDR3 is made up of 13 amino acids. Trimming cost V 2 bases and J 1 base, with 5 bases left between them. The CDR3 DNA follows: TGTGCCAGCTCACCAAACAGTAACTATGGCTACACCTTC. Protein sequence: CASSPNSNYGYTF.

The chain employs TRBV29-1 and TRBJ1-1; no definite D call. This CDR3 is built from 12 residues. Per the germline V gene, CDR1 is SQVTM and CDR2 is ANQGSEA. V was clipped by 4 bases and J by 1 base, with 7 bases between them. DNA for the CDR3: TGCAGCGTTGGTAAGGGGAACACTGAAGCTTTCTTT. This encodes CSVGKGNTEAFF.

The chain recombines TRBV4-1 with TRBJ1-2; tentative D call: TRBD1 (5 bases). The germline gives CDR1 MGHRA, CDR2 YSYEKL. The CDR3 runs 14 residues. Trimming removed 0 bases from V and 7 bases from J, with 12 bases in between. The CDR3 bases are TGCGCCAGCAGCCAAGATCACGCGGGGGGTGGCTACACCTTC. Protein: CASSQDHAGGGYTF.